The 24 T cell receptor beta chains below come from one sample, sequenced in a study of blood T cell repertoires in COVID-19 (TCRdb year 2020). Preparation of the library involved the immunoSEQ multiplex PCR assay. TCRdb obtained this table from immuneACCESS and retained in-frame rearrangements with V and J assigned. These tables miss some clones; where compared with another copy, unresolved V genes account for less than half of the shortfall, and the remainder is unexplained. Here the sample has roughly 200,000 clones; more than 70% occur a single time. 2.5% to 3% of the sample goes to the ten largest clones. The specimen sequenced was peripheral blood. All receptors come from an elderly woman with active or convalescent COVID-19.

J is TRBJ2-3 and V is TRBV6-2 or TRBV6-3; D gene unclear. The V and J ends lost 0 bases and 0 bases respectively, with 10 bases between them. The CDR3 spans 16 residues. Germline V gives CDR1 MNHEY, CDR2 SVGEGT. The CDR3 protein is CASSYSITESTDTQYF. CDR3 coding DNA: TGTGCCAGCAGTTACTCGATCACAGAGAGCACAGATACGCAGTATTTT.

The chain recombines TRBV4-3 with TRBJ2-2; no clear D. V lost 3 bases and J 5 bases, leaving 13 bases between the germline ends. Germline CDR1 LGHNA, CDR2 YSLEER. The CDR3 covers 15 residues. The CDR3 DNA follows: TGCGCCAGCAGCCATGCGCCCCGCTATACCGGGGAGCTGTTTTTT. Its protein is CASSHAPRYTGELFF.

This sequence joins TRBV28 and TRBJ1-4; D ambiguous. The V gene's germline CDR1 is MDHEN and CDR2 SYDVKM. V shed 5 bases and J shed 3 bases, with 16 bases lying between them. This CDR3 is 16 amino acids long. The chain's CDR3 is CASSPAAGIANEKLFF. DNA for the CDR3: TGTGCCAGCAGTCCGGCCGCGGGGATTGCTAATGAAAAACTGTTTTTT.

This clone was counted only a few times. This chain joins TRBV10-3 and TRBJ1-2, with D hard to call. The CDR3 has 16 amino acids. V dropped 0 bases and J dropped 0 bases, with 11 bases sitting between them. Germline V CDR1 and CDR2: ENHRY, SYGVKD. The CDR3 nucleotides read TGTGCCATCAGTGAGTCGGTGGAGGGAGCTAACTATGGCTACACCTTC. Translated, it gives CAISESVEGANYGYTF.

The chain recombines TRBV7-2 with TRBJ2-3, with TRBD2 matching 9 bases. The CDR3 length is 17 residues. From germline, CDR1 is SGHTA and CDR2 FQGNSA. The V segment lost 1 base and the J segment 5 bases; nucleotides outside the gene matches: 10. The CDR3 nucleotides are TGTGCCAGCAGCTTAGGTGGTAGCGGGGGACTGAGAGATACGCAGTATTTT. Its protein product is CASSLGGSGGLRDTQYF.

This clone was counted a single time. CDR3 residues: CASSDGQGLRGYTF. The CDR3 nucleotides are TGTGCCAGCAGTGATGGTCAGGGGCTACGTGGCTACACCTTC. The chain joins TRBV2 to TRBJ1-2; D possibly corresponds to TRBD1 (6 bases). The germline V and J ends were trimmed by 3 bases and 7 bases, with 15 bases remaining between them. CDR1 SNHLY and CDR2 FYNNEI come from the germline V gene. The CDR3 runs to 14 residues.

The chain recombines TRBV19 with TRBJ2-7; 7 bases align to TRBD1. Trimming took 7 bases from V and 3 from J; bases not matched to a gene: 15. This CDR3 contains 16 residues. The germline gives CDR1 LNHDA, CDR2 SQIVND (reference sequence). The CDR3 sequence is CASKFSDRNPDYEQYF. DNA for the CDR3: TGTGCCAGTAAGTTTTCGGACAGGAATCCCGACTACGAGCAGTACTTC.

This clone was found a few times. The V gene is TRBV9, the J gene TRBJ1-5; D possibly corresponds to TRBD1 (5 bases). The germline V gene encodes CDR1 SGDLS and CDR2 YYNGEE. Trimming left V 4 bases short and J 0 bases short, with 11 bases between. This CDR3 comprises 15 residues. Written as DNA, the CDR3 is TGTGCCAGCAGCCCGTGGGGCGCTAGCAATCAGCCCCAGCATTTT. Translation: CASSPWGASNQPQHF. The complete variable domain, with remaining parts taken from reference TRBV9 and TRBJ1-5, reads DSGVTQTPKHLITATGQRVTLRCSPRSGDLSVYWYQQSLDQGLQFLIQYYNGEERAKGNILERFSAQQFPDLHSELNLSSLELGDSALYFCASSPWGASNQPQHFGDGTRLSIL.

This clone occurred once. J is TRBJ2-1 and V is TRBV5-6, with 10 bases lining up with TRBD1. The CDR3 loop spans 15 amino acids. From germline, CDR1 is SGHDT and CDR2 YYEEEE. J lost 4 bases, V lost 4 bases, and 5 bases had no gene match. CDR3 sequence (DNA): TGTGCCAGCAGCCTCGGGACAGGGGCGTACAATGAGCAGTTCTTC. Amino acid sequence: CASSLGTGAYNEQFF. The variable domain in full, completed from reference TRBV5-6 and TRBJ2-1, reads DAGVTQSPTHLIKTRGQQVTLRCSPKSGHDTVSWYQQALGQGPQFIFQYYEEEERQRGNFPDRFSGHQFPNYSSELNVNALLLGDSALYLCASSLGTGAYNEQFFGPGTRLTVL.

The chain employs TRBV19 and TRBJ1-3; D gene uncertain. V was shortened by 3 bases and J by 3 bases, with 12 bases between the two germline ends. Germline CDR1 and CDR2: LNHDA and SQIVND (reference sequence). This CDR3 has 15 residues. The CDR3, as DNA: TGTGCCAGTAGTATGGAGCCCCGGATTGGAAACACCATATATTTT. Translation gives CASSMEPRIGNTIYF.

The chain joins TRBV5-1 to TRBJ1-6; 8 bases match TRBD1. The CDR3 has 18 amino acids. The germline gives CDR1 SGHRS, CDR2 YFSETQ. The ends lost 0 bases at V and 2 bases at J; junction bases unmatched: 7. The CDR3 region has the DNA TGCGCCAGCAGCTTGGCGGACAGGGCCGGGCCCTATAATTCACCCCTCCACTTT. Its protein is CASSLADRAGPYNSPLHF.

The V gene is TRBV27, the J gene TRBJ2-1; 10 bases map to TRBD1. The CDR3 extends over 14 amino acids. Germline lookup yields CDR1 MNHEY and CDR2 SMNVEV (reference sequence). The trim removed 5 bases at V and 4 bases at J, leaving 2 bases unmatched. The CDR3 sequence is CASSGTGVYNEQFF. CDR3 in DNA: TGTGCCAGCAGTGGGACAGGGGTTTACAATGAGCAGTTCTTC.

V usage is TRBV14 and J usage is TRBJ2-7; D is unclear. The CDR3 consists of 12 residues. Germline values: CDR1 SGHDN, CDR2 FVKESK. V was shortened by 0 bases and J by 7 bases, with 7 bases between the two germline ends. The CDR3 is CASSQDRREQYF. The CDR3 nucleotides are TGTGCCAGCAGCCAAGATCGGCGGGAGCAGTACTTC.

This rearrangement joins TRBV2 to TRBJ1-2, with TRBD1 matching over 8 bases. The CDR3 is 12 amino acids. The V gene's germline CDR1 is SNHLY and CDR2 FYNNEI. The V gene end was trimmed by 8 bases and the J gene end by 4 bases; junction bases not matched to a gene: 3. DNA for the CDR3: TGTGCCAGCGGGACAGGTCGCTATGGCTACACCTTC. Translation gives CASGTGRYGYTF.

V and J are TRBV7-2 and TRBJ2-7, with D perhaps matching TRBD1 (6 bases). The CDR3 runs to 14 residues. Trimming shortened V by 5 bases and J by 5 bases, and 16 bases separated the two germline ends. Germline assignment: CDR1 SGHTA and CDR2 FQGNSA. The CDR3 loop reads CASSPFLGGNEQYF. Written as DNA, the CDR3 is TGTGCCAGCAGCCCATTTTTAGGGGGAAACGAGCAGTACTTC.

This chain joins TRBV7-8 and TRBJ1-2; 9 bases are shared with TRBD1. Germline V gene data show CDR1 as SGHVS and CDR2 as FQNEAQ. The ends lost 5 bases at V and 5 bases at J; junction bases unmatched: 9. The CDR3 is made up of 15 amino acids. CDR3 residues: CASSIRTGVDYGYTF. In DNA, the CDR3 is TGTGCCAGCAGCATAAGGACAGGGGTCGATTATGGCTACACCTTC.

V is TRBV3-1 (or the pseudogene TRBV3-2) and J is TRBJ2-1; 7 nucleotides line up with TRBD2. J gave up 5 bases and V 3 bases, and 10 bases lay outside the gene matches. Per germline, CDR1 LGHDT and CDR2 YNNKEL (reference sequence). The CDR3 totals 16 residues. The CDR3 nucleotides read TGTGCCAGCAGCCAGAGGGGCGGGGGATCCCACAATGAGCAGTTCTTC. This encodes CASSQRGGGSHNEQFF.

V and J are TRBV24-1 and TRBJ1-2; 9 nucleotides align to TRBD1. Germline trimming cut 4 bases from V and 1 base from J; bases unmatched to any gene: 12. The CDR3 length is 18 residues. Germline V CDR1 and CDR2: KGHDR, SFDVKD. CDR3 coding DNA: TGTGCCACCAGTGAAAGTCCCGGGACAGGGATCGGTAACTATGGCTACACCTTC. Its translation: CATSESPGTGIGNYGYTF.

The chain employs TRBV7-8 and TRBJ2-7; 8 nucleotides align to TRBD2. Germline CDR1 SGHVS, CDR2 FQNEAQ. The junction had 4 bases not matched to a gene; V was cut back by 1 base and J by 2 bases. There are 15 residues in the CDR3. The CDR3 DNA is TGTGCCAGCAGCTTAGTGGCGGGGGGAACCTACGAGCAGTACTTC. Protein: CASSLVAGGTYEQYF.

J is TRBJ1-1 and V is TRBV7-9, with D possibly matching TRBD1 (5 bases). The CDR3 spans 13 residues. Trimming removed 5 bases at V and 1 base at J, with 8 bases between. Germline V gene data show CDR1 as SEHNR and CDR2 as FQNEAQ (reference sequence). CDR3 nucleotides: TGTGCCAGCAGCGGGCAGGGGAACACTGAAGCTTTCTTT. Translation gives CASSGQGNTEAFF.

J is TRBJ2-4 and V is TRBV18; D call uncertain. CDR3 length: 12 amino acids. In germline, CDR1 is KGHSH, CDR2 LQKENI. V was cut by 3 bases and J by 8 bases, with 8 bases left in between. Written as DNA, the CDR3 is TGTGCCAGCTCACCCGTTACGGACATTCAGTACTTC. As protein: CASSPVTDIQYF. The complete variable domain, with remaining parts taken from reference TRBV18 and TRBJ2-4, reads NAGVMQNPRHLVRRRGQEARLRCSPMKGHSHVYWYRQLPEEGLKFMVYLQKENIIDESGMPKERFSAEFPKEGPSILRIQQVVRGDSAAYFCASSPVTDIQYFGAGTRLSVL.

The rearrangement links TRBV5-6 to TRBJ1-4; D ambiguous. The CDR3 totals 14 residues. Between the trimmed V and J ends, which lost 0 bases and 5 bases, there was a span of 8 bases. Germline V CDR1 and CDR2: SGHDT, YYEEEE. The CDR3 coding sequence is TGTGCCAGCAGCTTGGGGCGGGTAAATGAAAAACTGTTTTTT. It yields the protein CASSLGRVNEKLFF.

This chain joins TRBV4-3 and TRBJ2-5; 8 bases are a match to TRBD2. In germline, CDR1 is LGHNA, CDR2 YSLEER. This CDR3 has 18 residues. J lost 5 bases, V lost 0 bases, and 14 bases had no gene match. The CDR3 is CASSQESVERGPWETQYF. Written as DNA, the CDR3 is TGCGCCAGCAGCCAAGAGTCCGTTGAGCGGGGGCCATGGGAGACCCAGTACTTC.

The CDR3 loop is CASSVGQGAGNTIYF. CDR3 in DNA: TGTGCCAGCAGCGTCGGACAGGGGGCTGGAAACACCATATATTTT. This chain links TRBV9 with TRBJ1-3, with 10 bases aligning to TRBD1. The CDR3 extends over 15 amino acids. The trim removed 2 bases at V and 2 bases at J, leaving 1 base unmatched. Germline V gives CDR1 SGDLS, CDR2 YYNGEE.